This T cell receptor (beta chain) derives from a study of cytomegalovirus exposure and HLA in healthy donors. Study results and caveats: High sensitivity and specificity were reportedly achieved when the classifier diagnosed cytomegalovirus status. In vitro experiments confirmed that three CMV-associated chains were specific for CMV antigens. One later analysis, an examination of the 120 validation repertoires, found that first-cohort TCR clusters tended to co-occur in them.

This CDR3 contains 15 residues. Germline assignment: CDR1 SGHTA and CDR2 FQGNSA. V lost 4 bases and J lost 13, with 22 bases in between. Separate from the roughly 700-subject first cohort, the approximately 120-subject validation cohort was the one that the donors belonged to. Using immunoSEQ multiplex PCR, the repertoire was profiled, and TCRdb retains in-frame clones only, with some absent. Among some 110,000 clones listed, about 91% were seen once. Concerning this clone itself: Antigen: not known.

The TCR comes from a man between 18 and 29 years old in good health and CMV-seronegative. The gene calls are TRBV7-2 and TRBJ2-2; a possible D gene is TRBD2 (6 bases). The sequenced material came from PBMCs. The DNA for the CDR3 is TGTGCCAGCAGCTACGATCTAGGGACTGCACAAAGGCTGTTTTTT. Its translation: CASSYDLGTAQRLFF.